The clone carrying this TCR beta chain has just one count. Its specificity is unknown. This sample is part of a study of cytomegalovirus exposure and HLA in healthy donors. PCR involved 60 Vbeta and 13 Jbeta primers. As handled by the study authors: In a later analysis, of roughly 83 million unique beta chains, around 11 million appeared in at least two donors. Sequenced by immunoSEQ multiplex PCR; TCRdb stores in-frame clones only, minus some. The DNA was the basis for D and trimming; V, J and clone size are from that table. Here the sample spans 90,000 to 130,000 clones, around three quarters being singletons. Study observations and caveats: There was a cluster of highly shared sequence variants that was likely a sequencing artifact. By HLA locus, TCR association rates varied in a later analysis, with DRB1 showing the most and HLA-C the fewest.

The V gene end was trimmed by 4 bases and the J gene end by 4 bases; junction bases not matched to a gene: 6. This CDR3 has 17 amino acids. Germline-derived CDR1 and CDR2 are LNHDA and SQIVND (reference sequence). The sequence derives from a woman younger than 30 in good health and CMV-seropositive. This rearrangement joins TRBV19 to TRBJ2-2; TRBD2 aligns across 13 bases. Input material: PBMCs. The CDR3 sequence is CASSSPGLAGPTGELFF. The CDR3 coding sequence is TGTGCCAGTAGTAGCCCGGGACTAGCGGGACCCACCGGGGAGCTGTTTTTT.